The 23 T cell receptor beta chains in this list originate from one sample, sequenced in a study of OX40 agonist ivuxolimab in advanced cancers. Profiled with immunoSEQ multiplex PCR; TCRdb holds only in-frame clones, not every one. Of roughly 24,000 clones listed, about four fifths are singletons. The sequenced sample was CD4+ or CD8+ T cells sorted from blood, obtained in a trial of the OX40 agonist ivuxolimab. The receptors shown here come from an adult with an advanced solid tumor such as melanoma, head and neck, liver or kidney cancer.

The V and J genes are TRBV7-6 and TRBJ2-7, with unresolved D. Looked up from germline, CDR1 is SGHVS and CDR2 is FNYEAQ. This CDR3 has 14 residues. V dropped 3 bases and J dropped 1 base, with 10 bases sitting between them. This CDR3 reads CASSFGWGSYEQYF. CDR3 bases: TGTGCCAGCAGCTTCGGTTGGGGTTCCTACGAGCAGTACTTC.

V and J are TRBV5-6 and TRBJ2-5; the D call may be TRBD1 or TRBD2 (5 bases each). V was pared by 3 bases and J by 2 bases, with 11 bases between. This CDR3 contains 14 residues. Germline V gene sequence: CDR1 SGHDT, CDR2 YYEEEE. The CDR3 nucleotides read TGTGCCAGCAGCTGGGGGACGGGTCAAGAGACCCAGTACTTC. Translating it yields CASSWGTGQETQYF.

The rearrangement links TRBV28 to TRBJ2-7; D is unresolved. V was clipped by 6 bases and J by 7 bases, with 10 bases between them. The CDR3 runs 11 residues. The germline CDR1 and CDR2 sequences are MDHEN and SYDVKM. CDR3 loop: CASSRPVEQYF. The CDR3 DNA is TGTGCCAGCAGCAGACCTGTGGAGCAGTACTTC.

This chain uses TRBV14 with TRBJ2-5; 10 positions match TRBD2. V gave up 4 bases and J gave up 1 base; unmatched junction bases: 9. The CDR3 totals 17 residues. From germline, CDR1 is SGHDN and CDR2 FVKESK. The CDR3 nucleotides are TGTGCCAGCAGCCCTCTCGGACTAGCGGCACGCCAAGAGACCCAGTACTTC. This encodes CASSPLGLAARQETQYF.

This rearrangement joins TRBV11-2 to TRBJ2-3; unclear D gene. The CDR3 loop spans 12 amino acids. Between the trimmed V and J ends, which lost 4 bases and 4 bases, there was a span of 6 bases. Germline lookup yields CDR1 SGHAT and CDR2 FQNNGV. Here the CDR3 reads CASSSWADTQYF. The CDR3 DNA reads TGTGCCAGCAGCTCGTGGGCAGATACGCAGTATTTT.

This clone was seen once. The CDR3 is CASSPMDRGLDGSGGELFF. The CDR3 bases are TGTGCCAGCAGTCCCATGGACAGAGGACTAGATGGTTCTGGCGGGGAGCTGTTTTTT. The chain uses TRBV27 and TRBJ2-2, with TRBD2 as a possible D gene (7 bases). V was clipped by 5 bases and J by 7 bases, with 29 bases between them. This CDR3 has 19 amino acids. Germline V gene data show CDR1 as MNHEY and CDR2 as SMNVEV (reference sequence).

Turning to this clone: One junction end disagrees with the germline gene, perhaps due to a read error. This same CDR3 is encoded by further DNA sequences in the sample. The genes are TRBV28 and TRBJ2-2; TRBD1 aligns across 10 bases. The germline V gene encodes CDR1 MDHEN and CDR2 SYDVKM. CDR3 length: 17 amino acids. The CDR3 bases are TGTGCTAGCAACCTAGTTGTCGGACAGGGGGACACCGGGGAGCTGTTTTTT. This encodes CASNLVVGQGDTGELFF.

The chain recombines TRBV2 with TRBJ2-3; 7 bases map to TRBD1. The CDR3 totals 15 residues. Per the germline V gene, CDR1 is SNHLY and CDR2 is FYNNEI. With 1 base clipped from V and 1 base from J, the junction kept 2 bases outside the gene matches. This CDR3 is CASSEGQGGTDTQYF. The DNA of the CDR3 is TGTGCCAGCAGTGAAGGGCAGGGGGGCACAGATACGCAGTATTTT.

This clone was seen a handful of times. The chain joins TRBV30 to TRBJ1-2, with D perhaps matching TRBD1 (5 bases). Trimming removed 0 bases from V and 5 bases from J, with 19 bases in between. The CDR3 totals 16 residues. Germline V gives CDR1 GTSNPN, CDR2 SVGIG (reference sequence). CDR3 sequence reads: CAWSVFGRATNYGYTF. The CDR3 region has the DNA TGTGCCTGGAGTGTATTCGGCAGGGCTACGAATTATGGCTACACCTTC.

This chain joins TRBV2 and TRBJ2-5, with TRBD2 matching 7 bases. CDR3 length: 13 amino acids. CDR1 is SNHLY, CDR2 FYNNEI, per germline. The J segment lost 5 bases and the V segment lost 10 bases, leaving 10 bases of the junction unmatched. The CDR3: CANRTNGGETQYF. The DNA for the CDR3 is TGTGCCAACAGGACGAACGGGGGGGAGACCCAGTACTTC.

This chain uses TRBV6-1 with TRBJ1-5; unclear D gene. The germline CDR1 and CDR2 sequences are MNHNS and SASEGT. Trimming left V 6 bases short and J 4 bases short, with 10 bases between. This CDR3 comprises 13 residues. CDR3 DNA: TGTGCCAGCAGCCCCGGGCCTAATCAGCCCCAGCATTTT. Translation: CASSPGPNQPQHF.

The CDR3 coding sequence is TGTGCCAGCAGCTACCTGGACAGGGCCTACGAGCAGTACTTC. It codes for CASSYLDRAYEQYF. The chain joins TRBV11-2 to TRBJ2-7, with 8 bases aligning to TRBD1. The CDR3 is 14 residues long. The J segment lost 2 bases and the V segment lost 4 bases, leaving 4 bases of the junction unmatched. Per germline, CDR1 SGHAT and CDR2 FQNNGV.

The chain combines TRBV6-5 with TRBJ1-2, with D possibly matching TRBD1 (5 bases). The CDR3 spans 15 residues. V was cut by 7 bases and J by 3 bases, with 18 bases left in between. The germline gives CDR1 MNHEY, CDR2 SVGAGI. The DNA for the CDR3 is TGTGCCAGCACCCTTTCCGGCCGGGGGGACTATGGCTACACCTTC. Its protein product is CASTLSGRGDYGYTF.

The rearrangement joins TRBV7-3 to TRBJ2-3, with D perhaps assigned TRBD1 or TRBD2 (6 bases each). The ends were cut back, 2 bases at V and 9 bases at J, with 21 bases in the middle. CDR1 is SGHTA and CDR2 is FQGTGA in the germline V gene. The CDR3 is made up of 16 amino acids. CDR3 nucleotide sequence: TGTGCCAGCAGCTTATACGGGGGCGGTCAGTCGGCGACGCAGTATTTT. This translates into CASSLYGGGQSATQYF.

The chain is built from TRBV7-9 and TRBJ2-7, with 8 positions matching TRBD1. The J segment lost 7 bases and the V segment lost 2 bases, leaving 4 bases of the junction unmatched. The CDR3 totals 13 residues. Germline V gene data show CDR1 as SEHNR and CDR2 as FQNEAQ (reference sequence). The CDR3 DNA is TGTGCCAGCAGCTTAACGACAGGGGTTGAGCAGTACTTC. Translating gives CASSLTTGVEQYF.

The J gene is TRBJ2-1, the V gene TRBV6-4, with D maybe TRBD1 (5 bases). The ends were cut back, 6 bases at V and 2 bases at J, with 14 bases in the middle. Germline V gene data show CDR1 as MRHNA and CDR2 as SNTAGT. The CDR3 spans 15 residues. The CDR3 sequence is CASSTIDRAYNEQFF. The DNA for the CDR3 is TGTGCCAGCAGCACCATCGACAGAGCCTACAATGAGCAGTTCTTC.

The chain employs TRBV5-6 and TRBJ2-5; D is unresolved. Germline V CDR1 and CDR2: SGHDT, YYEEEE. V was trimmed by 3 bases and J by 7 bases, leaving 7 bases between them. The CDR3 sequence is 11 residues long. CDR3 DNA: TGTGCCAGCAGCTCGGCTGCGACCCAGTACTTC. This gives the protein CASSSAATQYF.

This chain connects TRBV4-3 to TRBJ1-5, with D perhaps TRBD1 (5 bases). With 4 bases removed from V and 3 bases from J, the gap between germline ends came to 13 bases. CDR3 size: 15 residues. Germline values: CDR1 LGHNA, CDR2 YSLEER. CDR3 coding DNA: TGCGCCAGCAGCCTTAGCCAGGGCGCCAATCAGCCCCAGCATTTT. Its translation: CASSLSQGANQPQHF.

This chain joins TRBV10-1 and TRBJ1-5; D might be TRBD1 (5 bases). The germline CDR1 and CDR2 sequences are WNHNN and SYGVQD (reference sequence). Trimming removed 8 bases from V and 0 bases from J, with 17 bases in between. The CDR3 sequence is 16 residues long. In DNA, the CDR3 is TGCGCCAGCTTAAGGCAGGGACCTTATAGCAATCAGCCCCAGCATTTT. This sequence encodes CASLRQGPYSNQPQHF.

The CDR3 protein is CASSVVAGYEQYF. As DNA, the CDR3 is TGTGCCAGCAGCGTAGTTGCGGGGTACGAGCAGTACTTC. The rearrangement uses TRBV9 and TRBJ2-7; a possible D gene is TRBD2 (6 bases). Germline V CDR1 and CDR2: SGDLS, YYNGEE. The V end lost 0 bases, the J end lost 4 bases, and 8 bases lay between the germline ends. The CDR3 has 13 residues.

This chain connects TRBV27 to TRBJ1-1; no definite D call. The CDR3 has 15 amino acids. Germline V gene data show CDR1 as MNHEY and CDR2 as SMNVEV (reference sequence). Trimming stripped 2 bases from V and 1 base from J, with 11 bases between. The CDR3 DNA follows: TGTGCCAGCAGTTTACTTGACGTGGGGAACACTGAAGCTTTCTTT. This encodes CASSLLDVGNTEAFF.

This rearrangement joins TRBV7-8 to TRBJ2-7, with D maybe TRBD1 (6 bases). The CDR3 extends over 15 amino acids. Germline V gene sequence: CDR1 SGHVS, CDR2 FQNEAQ. V gave up 4 bases and J gave up 2 bases, with 15 bases separating them. The CDR3 loop reads CASSSFQGPAYEQYF. CDR3 DNA: TGTGCCAGCAGCTCCTTCCAGGGGCCCGCCTACGAGCAGTACTTC.

The chain links TRBV9 to TRBJ2-3; the D gene is possibly TRBD2 (7 bases). This CDR3 region has 14 residues. Looked up from germline, CDR1 is SGDLS and CDR2 is YYNGEE. Deletions cut 0 bases from V and 5 bases from J, with 10 bases between. The CDR3 spells CASSVEGGGDTQYF. The CDR3 nucleotides are TGTGCCAGCAGCGTAGAGGGAGGGGGAGATACGCAGTATTTT.